This T cell receptor (beta chain) emerged from a study of spatial heterogeneity in lung cancer. Study background: In tumor regions, TCR transcript counts tracked strongly with a T cell module score from matched bulk RNA-seq.

Germline CDR1 is GTSNPN and CDR2 is SVGIG (reference sequence). V dropped 7 bases and J dropped 0 bases, with 12 bases sitting between them. This CDR3 is built from 13 residues. TCRdb re-analysed the 5' RACE reads in MiXCR, keeping a single row per CDR3 protein. The sample lists 16,000 or so distinct CDR3 sequences, nearly 7% occurring once. Time point: sample taken at primary tumor resection. Unsorted whole RNA of tumor, nontumor lung or frozen PBMC was sequenced. Many counts were recorded for this clonotype. Its antigen remains unknown. Study-wide results and caveats: Higher tumor mutation counts went along with higher counts of expanded intratumoral alpha and beta TCRs.

The chain uses TRBV30 and TRBJ2-5; no clear D gene. This receptor was obtained from a female donor with early-stage non-small cell lung cancer. This sample comprised lung tumor tissue, obtained at surgery. The CDR3: CASVTSYQETQYF. The CDR3 DNA sequence: TGTGCCTCCGTCACATCGTACCAAGAGACCCAGTACTTC. Complete variable domain (other parts from reference TRBV30 and TRBJ2-5): SQTIHQWPATLVQPVGSPLSLECTVEGTSNPNLYWYRQAAGRGLQLLFYSVGIGQISSEVPQNLSASRPQDRQFILSSKKLLLSDSGFYLCASVTSYQETQYFGPGTRLLVL.